Below, 14 T cell receptor beta chains from the same sample are listed, as sequenced in a study of spatial heterogeneity in lung cancer. General study results and limits: How many expanded intratumoral alpha and beta TCRs were present tracked the tumor mutation count, which was a count of nonsynonymous mutations.

The sample's time point: sample taken at primary tumor resection. These receptors' targets are unknown. From the 5' RACE reads, TCRdb called clonotypes with MiXCR, one entry per CDR3 protein. Among about 6,000 distinct CDR3 sequences listed, around 15% were seen once. Sequences were derived from lung tumor tissue, sampled at surgery. These receptors were taken from a male donor with early-stage non-small cell lung cancer.

By share of the sample, this clonotype is medium-sized. The library was designed around alpha chains, so this beta chain is a stray read whose abundance carries little weight. This chain connects TRBV7-9 to TRBJ2-6; D gene ambiguous. The CDR3 is made up of 15 amino acids. Looked up from germline, CDR1 is SEHNR and CDR2 is FQNEAQ (reference sequence). Trimming left V 6 bases short and J 1 base short, with 10 bases between. CDR3 in amino acids: CASSPGSSGANVLTF. CDR3 DNA: TGTGCCAGCAGTCCAGGTTCTTCTGGGGCCAACGTCCTGACTTTC.

This clonotype is medium-sized (0.01 to 0.1%) by share. A library prepared for alpha chains yielded this beta chain as an off-target read; its size is of little meaning. The chain employs TRBV6-2 or TRBV6-3 and TRBJ1-5; maybe TRBD1 (6 bases). This CDR3 is built from 15 residues. Germline V gene lookup returns CDR1 MNHEY and CDR2 SVGEGT. V dropped 5 bases and J dropped 4 bases, with 15 bases sitting between them. This CDR3 reads CASSTYTGSNQPQHF. The CDR3 DNA reads TGTGCCAGCAGTACCTATACAGGGTCGAATCAGCCCCAGCATTTT.

Comments on this clonotype: Found in a library prepared for alpha chains, this beta chain is an off-target read, and its abundance has little meaning. This sequence joins TRBV3-1 and TRBJ2-6; D is uncertain. The CDR3 is 13 amino acids. V was trimmed by 2 bases and J by 1 base, leaving 0 bases between them. In germline, CDR1 is LGHDT, CDR2 YNNKEL (reference sequence). The CDR3 nucleotides read TGTGCCAGCAGCCAATCTGGGGCCAACGTCCTGACTTTC. Translated, it gives CASSQSGANVLTF.

This clonotype was detected only a few times. Since the library was made to target alpha chains, this beta chain is a stray read and its abundance is not meaningful. The rearrangement links TRBV7-9 to TRBJ2-3; TRBD1 agrees at 7 bases. Germline V gene sequence: CDR1 SEHNR, CDR2 FQNEAQ (reference sequence). V shed 5 bases, J shed 5 bases, and the junction held 16 bases outside the gene matches. The CDR3 is 17 amino acids. CDR3 sequence reads: CASSPRRQGVYGDTQYF. The CDR3 bases are TGTGCCAGCAGCCCCCGCCGGCAGGGGGTGTACGGAGATACGCAGTATTTT.

This clonotype appeared a few times. This beta chain came through as a stray read in a library set up for alpha chains, and its size says little. The rearrangement joins TRBV5-6 to TRBJ2-1; D is possibly TRBD2 (5 bases). The V end was cut by 0 bases, the J end by 14 bases, with 9 bases between. The CDR3 is made up of 11 amino acids. Per germline, CDR1 SGHDT and CDR2 YYEEEE. CDR3 DNA: TGTGCCAGCAGCTTGGGAGGGTCAGAGTTCTTC. Amino acids: CASSLGGSEFF.

By sample fraction, this clonotype is medium-sized. The library was prepared for alpha chains; this beta chain is a stray read, so its frequency means little. This chain links TRBV5-1 with TRBJ2-1, with 9 bases that match TRBD2. CDR1 SGHRS and CDR2 YFSETQ come from the germline V gene. Germline trimming cut 4 bases from V and 4 bases from J; bases unmatched to any gene: 9. The CDR3 consists of 16 residues. CDR3 DNA: TGCGCCAGCAGCGTAATGACTAGCGGAGGTTACAATGAGCAGTTCTTC. Protein sequence: CASSVMTSGGYNEQFF.

There are many counts of this clonotype. This beta chain appears as a stray read in a library generated for alpha chains; its size is not informative. The chain combines TRBV4-1 with TRBJ2-1, with TRBD2 matching 7 bases. Germline V lookup: CDR1 MGHRA, CDR2 YSYEKL. CDR3 length equals 15 residues. V shed 4 bases and J 9 bases; nucleotides not matched to a gene: 12. Written as DNA, the CDR3 is TGCGCCAGCAGCCTAGCGGGTACTAGAGAGGGTGAGCAGTTCTTC. It translates to CASSLAGTREGEQFF.

This clonotype was counted many times. This beta chain is a stray read from a library made for alpha chains; its abundance is not meaningful. The rearrangement joins TRBV20-1 to TRBJ1-2; D is unclear. The CDR3 runs 13 residues. V lost 6 bases, J lost 2 bases, and 13 bases lay in between. Germline V gene lookup returns CDR1 DFQATT and CDR2 SNEGSKA (reference sequence). CDR3 sequence: CSAGIGTNYGYTF. The DNA of the CDR3 is TGCAGTGCCGGGATAGGAACCAACTATGGCTACACCTTC.

This clonotype ranks as medium-sized. This beta chain is a stray sequence in a library constructed for alpha chains; its clone size is not meaningful. CDR3 amino acids: CASSLTPAMNTEAFF. CDR3 DNA: TGCGCCAGCAGCTTGACCCCGGCTATGAACACTGAAGCTTTCTTT. V is TRBV5-1 and J is TRBJ1-1; D unresolved. The CDR3 extends over 15 amino acids. Trimming removed 1 base from V and 0 bases from J, with 10 bases in between. CDR1 is SGHRS, CDR2 YFSETQ, per germline. The full variable domain, its missing parts supplied by reference TRBV5-1 and TRBJ1-1, is KAGVTQTPRYLIKTRGQQVTLSCSPISGHRSVSWYQQTPGQGLQFLFEYFSETQRNKGNFPGRFSGRQFSNSRSEMNVSTLELGDSALYLCASSLTPAMNTEAFFGQGTRLTVV.

In its sample, this clonotype was seen many times. Little can be read into the size of this beta chain, an off-target read in a library designed for alpha chains. The CDR3 bases are TGCGCCAGCAGCTTGGGGGCGGGAGGGCCTGAAGATACGCAGTATTTT. This codes for CASSLGAGGPEDTQYF. J is TRBJ2-3 and V is TRBV5-1; 9 nucleotides match TRBD2. The junction had 7 bases not matched to a gene; V was cut back by 0 bases and J by 5 bases. CDR1 SGHRS and CDR2 YFSETQ come from the germline V gene. The CDR3 is made up of 16 amino acids.

Details on this clonotype: A library made for alpha chains picked up this beta chain off target, so its size means little. V usage is TRBV5-1 and J usage is TRBJ2-6, with 8 bases matching TRBD1. Trimming removed 3 bases from V and 2 bases from J; junction bases left unmatched: 7. This CDR3 has 17 amino acids. Germline values: CDR1 SGHRS, CDR2 YFSETQ. DNA for the CDR3: TGCGCCAGCAGCTACGGACAGGGACTTGCTGGGGCCAACGTCCTGACTTTC. Encoded protein: CASSYGQGLAGANVLTF. The whole variable domain, filled in from reference TRBV5-1 and TRBJ2-6, reads KAGVTQTPRYLIKTRGQQVTLSCSPISGHRSVSWYQQTPGQGLQFLFEYFSETQRNKGNFPGRFSGRQFSNSRSEMNVSTLELGDSALYLCASSYGQGLAGANVLTFGAGSRLTVL.

This clonotype has at least ten counts. Since it is a stray read in a library aimed at alpha chains, this beta chain has a size that is not meaningful. The CDR3, as DNA: TGCGCCAGCAGTGAGTGGACACGCACAGATACGCAGTATTTT. It specifies CASSEWTRTDTQYF. The V gene is TRBV10-1, the J gene TRBJ2-3, with a tentative D call TRBD1 (5 bases). This CDR3 region has 14 residues. CDR1 WNHNN and CDR2 SYGVQD come from the germline V gene (reference sequence). V lost 1 base and J lost 1, with 6 bases in between.

This clonotype was picked up many times. Being off target in a library aimed at alpha chains, this beta chain has a size of little meaning. The chain combines TRBV7-2 with TRBJ2-3, with D unclear. This CDR3 has 12 amino acids. Trimming left V 5 bases short and J 6 bases short, with 9 bases between. Germline assignment: CDR1 SGHTA and CDR2 FQGNSA. In DNA form, the CDR3 reads TGTGCCAGCAGCCGTGTGTCGGATACGCAGTATTTT. Translated: CASSRVSDTQYF.

This clonotype counts as medium-sized. This beta chain came through as a stray read in a library set up for alpha chains, and its size says little. J is TRBJ1-6 and V is TRBV28, with D maybe TRBD1 (6 bases). The CDR3 consists of 16 residues. The ends were cut back, 5 bases at V and 7 bases at J, with 18 bases in the middle. CDR1 is MDHEN and CDR2 is SYDVKM in the germline V gene. The chain's CDR3 is CASSQRGGLVNSPLHF. CDR3 DNA sequence: TGTGCCAGCAGTCAGCGGGGGGGGCTCGTAAATTCACCCCTCCACTTT.